These 4 T cell receptor beta chains were sequenced from one sample in a study of post-analysis software for immune sequencing data. Unique-molecular-identifier-tagged TCR beta cDNA libraries were used. MiXCR, run by TCRdb on the PCR reads, gives a single entry per CDR3 protein. The sample has hundreds of thousands of distinct CDR3 sequences; just under 30% are singletons. Points from the study as a whole: Patients used about 5 TRBV segments, including TRBV5-6, TRBV5-1 and TRBV20-1, more often than controls.

Antigen specificity for these receptors is unknown. Sequenced sample: blood. The receptor source for this set is a girl aged 10 to 17 with multiple sclerosis.

The V gene is TRBV27, the J gene TRBJ2-7; TRBD1 agrees at 10 bases. The CDR3 has 11 residues. Looked up from germline, CDR1 is MNHEY and CDR2 is SMNVEV (reference sequence). The J segment lost 5 bases and the V segment lost 8 bases, leaving 0 bases of the junction unmatched. CDR3 sequence: CASGQGDEQYF. DNA for the CDR3: TGTGCCAGCGGACAGGGGGACGAGCAGTACTTC.

Comments on this clonotype: One end of the junction fails to match germline, which may point to a read error. The chain joins TRBV3-1 to TRBJ1-6; D remains unclear. Germline V gene sequence: CDR1 LGHDT, CDR2 YNNKEL (reference sequence). CDR3 length equals 14 residues. CDR3 amino acids: CTSSPDLVEESIHF. In nucleotides, the CDR3 is TGTACCAGCAGCCCGGATCTGGTCGAGGAATCCATCCACTTT.

The chain carries TRBV9 and TRBJ2-7; perhaps TRBD2 as D (6 bases). The germline V gene has CDR1 SGDLS and CDR2 YYNGEE. V lost 4 bases and J lost 4, with 15 bases in between. The CDR3 runs to 14 residues. In DNA, the CDR3 is TGTGCCAGCAGCCCCCATGGAGGGAGTTACGAGCAGTACTTC. Protein sequence: CASSPHGGSYEQYF.

The sample holds many counts of this clonotype. V usage is TRBV29-1 and J usage is TRBJ2-4; no clear D. This CDR3 contains 13 residues. V lost 0 bases, J lost 7 bases, and 10 bases lay in between. Germline-derived CDR1 and CDR2 are SQVTM and ANQGSEA. CDR3 sequence reads: CSVEDLTPNIQYF. DNA of the CDR3: TGCAGCGTTGAAGATCTTACGCCGAACATTCAGTACTTC.